This T cell receptor (beta chain) appears in the sequencing data of a study of post-analysis software for immune sequencing data. Turning to the study itself: Included courses were relapsing-remitting and secondary progressive multiple sclerosis; progressive-relapsing multiple sclerosis was also included. Notes on the study in general: With TRBV5-6, TRBV5-1 and TRBV20-1 included, about five TRBV segments were more frequent in patients than in controls.

Germline assignment: CDR1 SEHNR and CDR2 FQNEAQ (reference sequence). This CDR3 contains 16 residues. Unique molecular identifiers tagged the TCR beta cDNA libraries. TCRdb ran MiXCR on the PCR reads and lists one entry per CDR3 protein. Found here are hundreds of thousands of distinct CDR3 sequences, 55% to 60% of them singletons; the top ten hold 10% to 12%. Regarding this clonotype: Its specificity is not known.

The specimen sequenced was blood. The chain links TRBV7-9 to TRBJ2-5; a possible D gene is TRBD1 (6 bases). The J call is in doubt because the DNA end fits TRBJ2-7 better. The origin of this receptor is a girl aged 2-10 years with multiple sclerosis. DNA of the CDR3: TGTGCCAGCAGCTTAACTTTCCGGGCAGGGGTTGGCGAGCAGTACTTC. It is translated as CASSLTFRAGVGEQYF.